Reported below is one TCR beta chain. The antigen is not known. The data are from a study of cytomegalovirus exposure and HLA in healthy donors. Study results and limitations: Segments of the TCR beta V type were, in most cases, productive about 87% or about 30% of the time in an earlier analysis. There were 150 to 200 TCR beta chains listed as cytomegalovirus-associated. An analysis that came later showed most CMV-associated TCR beta chains appearing HLA-restricted.

60 Vbeta and 13 Jbeta primers were used in PCR. The authors' processing: As a later analysis found, there were 80 million or so unique TCR beta chains, of which some 10 million were shared. The repertoire was sequenced with immunoSEQ multiplex PCR; TCRdb's copy has only in-frame clones and lacks some. V, J and clone size are those of that table, while D and trimming were read from the DNA. The sample has under 200,000 clones, about 79% seen once. The CDR3 loop spans 15 amino acids. Germline CDR1 reads MNHNS; CDR2 reads SASEGT. V dropped 8 bases and J dropped 6; count of bases not matched to a gene: 13.

The sequenced material came from PBMCs. The source of this sequence is a man between 45 and 60 years old in good health and CMV-seropositive. This sequence joins TRBV6-1 and TRBJ1-5, with TRBD1 identical over 7 bases. For the CDR3, the DNA is TGTGCCAGCTGGGTTGGAGCAGGGGGGATTCAGCCCCAGCATTTT. Translated: CASWVGAGGIQPQHF.